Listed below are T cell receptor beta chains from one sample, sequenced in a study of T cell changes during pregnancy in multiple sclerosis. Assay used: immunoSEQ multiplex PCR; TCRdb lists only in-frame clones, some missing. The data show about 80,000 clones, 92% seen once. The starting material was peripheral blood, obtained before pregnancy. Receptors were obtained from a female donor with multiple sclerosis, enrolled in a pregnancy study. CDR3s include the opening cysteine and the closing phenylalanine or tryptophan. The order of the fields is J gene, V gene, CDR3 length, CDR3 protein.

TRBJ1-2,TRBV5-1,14,CASSWSGGAGGYTF
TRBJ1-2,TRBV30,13,CAWSRGGGYGYTF
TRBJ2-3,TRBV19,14,CASASGSMTDTQYF
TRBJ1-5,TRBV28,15,CASSGDRISNQPQHF
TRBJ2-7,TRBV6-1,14,CASSASLGTYEQYF
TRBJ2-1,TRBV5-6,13,CASSLWGGNEQFF
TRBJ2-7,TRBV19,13,CASSTLQGNEQYF
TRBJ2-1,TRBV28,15,CASSTRDRGKNEQFF
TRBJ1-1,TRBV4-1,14,CASREMDRGTEAFF
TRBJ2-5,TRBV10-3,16,CARGVGTSGIQETQYF
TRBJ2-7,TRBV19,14,CASNGGRALHEQYF
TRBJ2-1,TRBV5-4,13,CASSQPDGNAQFF
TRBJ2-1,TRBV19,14,CASSIVLAGGEQFF
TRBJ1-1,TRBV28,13,CASSRGWDTEAFF
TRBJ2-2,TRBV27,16,CASSLRAGANTGELFF
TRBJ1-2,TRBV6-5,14,CASSTQGGSYGYTF
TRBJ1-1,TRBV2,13,CASSYRGNTEAFF
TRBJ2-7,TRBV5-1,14,CASSLAGTAYEQYF
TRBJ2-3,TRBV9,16,CASSVGPSGRTDTQYF
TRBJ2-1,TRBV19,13,CASSISSVGEQFF
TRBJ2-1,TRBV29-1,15,CSVRTTNRGQSEQFF
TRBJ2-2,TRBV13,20,CASSLEFSPGTSGRGGELFF
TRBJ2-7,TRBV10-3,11,CAVHREGEQYF
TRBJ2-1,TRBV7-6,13,CASTKSRGEPQFF
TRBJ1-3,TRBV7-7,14,CASTPFVPGNTIYF
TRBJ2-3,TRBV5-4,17,CASSSAMVGGFTDTQYF
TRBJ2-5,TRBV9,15,CASSVGPLAQETQYF
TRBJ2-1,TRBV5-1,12,CASSFWPLEQFF
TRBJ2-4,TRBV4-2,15,CASSQSDRGLNIQYF
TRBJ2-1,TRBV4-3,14,CASSHLGGDNEQFF
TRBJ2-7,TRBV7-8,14,CASSLFFAGYEQYF
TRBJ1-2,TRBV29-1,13,CSVVVLLDYGYTF
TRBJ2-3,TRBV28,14,CASSLGRSIDTQYF
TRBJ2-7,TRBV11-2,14,CASSSERVSYEQYF
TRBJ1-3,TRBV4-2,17,CASSQEMGEGRGNTIYF
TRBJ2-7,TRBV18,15,CASSPQGDSAYEQYF
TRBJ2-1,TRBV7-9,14,CASSSTVSYNEQFF
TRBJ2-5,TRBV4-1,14,CASSQHRGGETQYF
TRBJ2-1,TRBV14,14,CASSQGLPYNEQFF
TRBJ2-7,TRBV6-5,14,CASKLTGPSYEQYF
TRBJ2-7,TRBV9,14,CASSFASGSYEQYF
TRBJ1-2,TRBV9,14,CASSELNRGRGYTF
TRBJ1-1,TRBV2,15,CASSDLTGDYTEAFF
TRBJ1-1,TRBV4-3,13,CASSQGGGSEAFF
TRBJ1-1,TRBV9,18,CASSPRGTGGPQYTEAFF
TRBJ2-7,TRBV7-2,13,CASNEGSSYEQYF
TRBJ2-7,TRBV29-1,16,CSVGPPGTGAVYEQYF
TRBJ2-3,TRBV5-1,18,CASSAHARGGVGTDTQYF
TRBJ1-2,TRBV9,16,CASSVGPGARDYGYTF